The rows below give T cell receptor beta chains drawn from one sample of a study of T cell repertoires in cytomegalovirus infection. Their antigens are not known. MiXCR, applied by TCRdb to the reads, yields one record per CDR3 protein. Seen here are fewer than 200,000 distinct CDR3 sequences, about a fifth observed once, and the top ten hold under 30%. Sample: CD8+ T cells from cultured PBMCs, taken from culture after CMV antigen stimulation. Every receptor here comes from a human donor in good health (CMV status not recorded). Some clones in this sample may be carry-over from other donors' samples. Each CDR3 is given with its conserved first and last residue. Each record gives: V gene, D gene, clone size, J gene, CDR3 DNA, CDR3 protein. The D gene is left open where the match is weak. Rows give clone size only sometimes, using once, few, many, or a class for an expanded clone.

V gene: TRBV4-1; D gene: NA; clone size: NA; J gene: TRBJ1-6; CDR3 DNA: TGCGCCAGCAGCCACGTACAGGGATATAATTCACCCCTCCACTTT; CDR3 protein: CASSHVQGYNSPLHF
V gene: TRBV4-3; D gene: NA; clone size: NA; J gene: TRBJ2-1; CDR3 DNA: TGCGCCAGCAGCCAACACCAGGTCGGCTACTCCTACAATGAGCAGTTCTTC; CDR3 protein: CASSQHQVGYSYNEQFF
V gene: TRBV7-2; D gene: TRBD2; clone size: few; J gene: TRBJ2-3; CDR3 DNA: TGTGCCAGCAGCTGGACTAGCGGGGGGGCAGATACGCAGTATTTT; CDR3 protein: CASSWTSGGADTQYF
V gene: TRBV7-8; D gene: TRBD1; clone size: few; J gene: TRBJ1-2; CDR3 DNA: TGTGCCAGCAGCTTAGCGTCGACAGGGGGGAATGGCTACACCTTC; CDR3 protein: CASSLASTGGNGYTF
V gene: TRBV15; D gene: TRBD2; clone size: few; J gene: TRBJ2-3; CDR3 DNA: TGTGCCACCATCCCCTCTAGCGGGGGGTGGGGAGATACGCAGTATTTT; CDR3 protein: CATIPSSGGWGDTQYF
V gene: TRBV7-8; D gene: NA; clone size: few; J gene: TRBJ2-2; CDR3 DNA: TGTGCCAGCAGCCCAGGGGATACCGGGGAGCTGTTTTTT; CDR3 protein: CASSPGDTGELFF
V gene: TRBV6-2/TRBV6-3; D gene: NA; clone size: once; J gene: TRBJ2-7; CDR3 DNA: TGTGCCAGCAGTTACTCGTCCGCCCAGGGCCGCGAGCAGTACTTC; CDR3 protein: CASSYSSAQGREQYF
V gene: TRBV28; D gene: TRBD1; clone size: few; J gene: TRBJ1-6; CDR3 DNA: TGTGCCAGCAGTTTATCCGGGACAGGGGCTTCACCCCTCCACTTT; CDR3 protein: CASSLSGTGASPLHF
V gene: TRBV7-6; D gene: TRBD1; clone size: NA; J gene: TRBJ1-5; CDR3 DNA: TGTGCCAGCAGCCCGACCGGGACAGGAAGCCAGCCCCAGCATTTT; CDR3 protein: CASSPTGTGSQPQHF
V gene: TRBV7-2; D gene: TRBD2; clone size: few; J gene: TRBJ2-1; CDR3 DNA: TGTGCCAGCAGCTTACGCGCCGCTAGTCGCGGGGGGGCCAATGAGCAGTTCTTC; CDR3 protein: CASSLRAASRGGANEQFF
V gene: TRBV7-2; D gene: NA; clone size: NA; J gene: TRBJ1-1; CDR3 DNA: TGTGCCAGCAGCCGCGGACATTTGAACACTGAAGCTTTCTTT; CDR3 protein: CASSRGHLNTEAFF
V gene: TRBV27; D gene: NA; clone size: NA; J gene: TRBJ2-2; CDR3 DNA: TGTGCCAGCAGTTTCCACAACAGGGGGGAGCTGTTTTTT; CDR3 protein: CASSFHNRGELFF
V gene: TRBV6-1; D gene: TRBD1; clone size: few; J gene: TRBJ2-7; CDR3 DNA: TGTGCCAGTTACAGGGGGCCCTACGAGCAGTACTTC; CDR3 protein: CASYRGPYEQYF
V gene: TRBV19; D gene: NA; clone size: few; J gene: TRBJ2-7; CDR3 DNA: TGTGCCAGTAGTCTGACAACCACCTACGAGCAGTACTTC; CDR3 protein: CASSLTTTYEQYF
V gene: TRBV12-3/TRBV12-4; D gene: NA; clone size: few; J gene: TRBJ2-5; CDR3 DNA: TGTGCCAGCAGTTCGCCGGGCCCCTGGTTGGAGACCCAGTACTTC; CDR3 protein: CASSSPGPWLETQYF
V gene: TRBV6-5; D gene: NA; clone size: NA; J gene: TRBJ1-5; CDR3 DNA: TGTGCCAGCAGTTACTCGTCAAGATCTAGCAGCAATCAGCCCCAGCATTTT; CDR3 protein: CASSYSSRSSSNQPQHF
V gene: TRBV6-1; D gene: NA; clone size: NA; J gene: TRBJ1-1; CDR3 DNA: TGTGCCAGCAGCGCAACTTCACAGGGACTTTTGAACACTGAAGCTTTCTTT; CDR3 protein: CASSATSQGLLNTEAFF
V gene: TRBV20-1; D gene: NA; clone size: NA; J gene: TRBJ1-2; CDR3 DNA: TGCAGTGCTAGAGATGGAAGAAACCTCTATGGCTACACCTTC; CDR3 protein: CSARDGRNLYGYTF
V gene: TRBV7-8; D gene: NA; clone size: NA; J gene: TRBJ2-1; CDR3 DNA: TGTGCCAGCAGCTTTCGTACAGGGAAGGAGCAGTTCTTC; CDR3 protein: CASSFRTGKEQFF
V gene: TRBV15; D gene: NA; clone size: few; J gene: TRBJ2-2; CDR3 DNA: TGTGCCACCAGCAGAGAGAGGACTTTTAACACCGGGGAGCTGTTTTTT; CDR3 protein: CATSRERTFNTGELFF
V gene: TRBV6-4; D gene: TRBD1; clone size: few; J gene: TRBJ2-3; CDR3 DNA: TGTGCCAGCAGTGACGGACAGGGAGGTGGAGATACGCAGTATTTT; CDR3 protein: CASSDGQGGGDTQYF
V gene: TRBV28; D gene: NA; clone size: NA; J gene: TRBJ1-2; CDR3 DNA: TGTGCCAGCAGTCCCCCCCCCGGGACGACTCTTGGCTACACCTTC; CDR3 protein: CASSPPPGTTLGYTF
V gene: TRBV6-4; D gene: NA; clone size: few; J gene: TRBJ2-7; CDR3 DNA: TGTGCCAGCAGTGACAGGGAAGGCTACGAGCAGTACTTC; CDR3 protein: CASSDREGYEQYF
V gene: TRBV30; D gene: NA; clone size: few; J gene: TRBJ1-5; CDR3 DNA: TGTGCCTGGGAAACCACGGACGGTAATAGCAATCAGCCCCAGCATTTT; CDR3 protein: CAWETTDGNSNQPQHF
V gene: TRBV4-2; D gene: NA; clone size: NA; J gene: TRBJ1-1; CDR3 DNA: TGTGCCAGCAGCGTAAACACTAGAGGGAACACTGAAGCTTTCTTT; CDR3 protein: CASSVNTRGNTEAFF